The 8 T cell receptor beta chains reported below all come from one sample, sequenced in a study of blood T cell repertoires in COVID-19. Measured with immunoSEQ multiplex PCR; TCRdb has only the in-frame clones, and not every one. The table includes approximately 250,000 clones, about 89% detected once. Sample: peripheral blood. The receptors derive from a man aged 35-49 years with active or convalescent COVID-19.

The chain employs TRBV9 and TRBJ2-3; 7 bases map to TRBD1. Per germline, CDR1 SGDLS and CDR2 YYNGEE. V lost 10 bases, J lost 4 bases, and 9 bases stayed unmatched. This CDR3 region has 13 residues. CDR3 bases: TGTGCCGTTGCCCGAGGGGGCTCAGATACGCAGTATTTT. Its protein product is CAVARGGSDTQYF.

For this clone: The sample carries other DNA sequences with the same CDR3. The chain carries TRBV5-1 and TRBJ1-5; 11 bases are a match to TRBD1. The junction had 7 bases not matched to a gene; V was cut back by 4 bases and J by 4 bases. CDR3 length: 16 residues. Germline-derived CDR1 and CDR2 are SGHRS and YFSETQ. CDR3 in DNA: TGCGCCAGCAGCCCGCTCGGGACAGGGGGAAATCAGCCCCAGCATTTT. It codes for CASSPLGTGGNQPQHF.

To note about this clone: This specimen includes other DNA sequences encoding the same CDR3. The chain joins TRBV5-1 to TRBJ2-1, with a weak D call TRBD2 (5 bases). The CDR3 extends over 12 amino acids. V was cut by 4 bases and J by 4 bases, with 6 bases left in between. Per germline, CDR1 SGHRS and CDR2 YFSETQ. The CDR3 DNA sequence: TGCGCCAGCAGCGGAGGATACAATGAGCAGTTCTTC. As protein: CASSGGYNEQFF.

The rearrangement joins TRBV6-5 to TRBJ2-2; D perhaps matches TRBD1 (6 bases). The germline CDR1 and CDR2 sequences are MNHEY and SVGAGI. V shed 11 bases and J shed 0 bases, with 10 bases lying between them. This CDR3 is built from 13 residues. Written as DNA, the CDR3 is TGTGCCGTCCGGGACACGAACACCGGGGAGCTGTTTTTT. Protein product: CAVRDTNTGELFF.

This clone is a singleton in its sample. This chain's CDR3 is CASSSQGGPYEQYF. CDR3 DNA: TGTGCCAGCAGCTCACAGGGGGGGCCCTACGAGCAGTACTTC. The chain links TRBV7-2 to TRBJ2-7; the D gene is possibly TRBD1 (8 bases). With 4 bases removed from V and 2 bases from J, the gap between germline ends came to 12 bases. The CDR3 has 14 residues. Germline V CDR1 and CDR2: SGHTA, FQGNSA.

The chain couples TRBV11-2 to TRBJ1-4, with a weak D call TRBD1 (5 bases). Germline V gives CDR1 SGHAT, CDR2 FQNNGV. Trimming removed 1 base from V and 7 bases from J, with 10 bases in between. The CDR3 extends over 14 amino acids. The CDR3 loop is CASSLALDSEKLFF. The CDR3 DNA sequence: TGTGCCAGCAGCTTAGCCCTTGACAGTGAAAAACTGTTTTTT. The full variable domain, completed using reference TRBV11-2 and TRBJ1-4, is EAGVAQSPRYKIIEKRQSVAFWCNPISGHATLYWYQQILGQGPKLLIQFQNNGVVDDSQLPKDRFSAERLKGVDSTLKIQPAKLEDSAVYLCASSLALDSEKLFFGSGTQLSVL.

The CDR3 region is CASREQRGGTQYF. The CDR3 DNA reads TGTGCCAGCAGGGAACAGCGGGGAGGGACCCAGTACTTC. This chain links TRBV28 with TRBJ2-5; 7 nucleotides match TRBD2. CDR1 MDHEN and CDR2 SYDVKM come from the germline V gene. V lost 6 bases to trimming and J lost 7 bases; unmatched junction nucleotides: 8. The CDR3 totals 13 residues. Full variable domain (rest looked up from reference TRBV28 and TRBJ2-5): DVKVTQSSRYLVKRTGEKVFLECVQDMDHENMFWYRQDPGLGLRLIYFSYDVKMKEKGDIPEGYSVSREKKERFSLILESASTNQTSMYLCASREQRGGTQYFGPGTRLLVL.

This chain uses TRBV24-1 with TRBJ2-5; the match to TRBD1 covers 8 bases. V trimming: 4 bases; J trimming: 1 base; junction bases outside the gene matches: 16. Germline CDR1 is KGHDR and CDR2 is SFDVKD. CDR3 length: 19 residues. Here the CDR3 reads CATSDPKTGDTRSQETQYF. CDR3 nucleotides: TGTGCCACCAGTGACCCAAAGACAGGGGACACCAGGAGCCAAGAGACCCAGTACTTC.